The rows below give T cell receptor beta chains drawn from one sample of a study of T cell repertoires in cytomegalovirus infection. TCRdb used MiXCR to reprocess the reads, holding one entry per CDR3 protein. The table includes roughly 800,000 distinct CDR3 sequences, almost 30% detected once. These receptors' targets are unknown. Sequencing used cultured CD8+ T cells from PBMCs, obtained from culture after CMV antigen stimulation. The receptors were gathered from a human donor in good health (CMV status not recorded). Some clones in this sample may be carry-over from other donors' samples. CDR3s include the opening cysteine and the closing phenylalanine or tryptophan. The order of the fields is V gene, J gene, clone size, D gene, CDR3 protein, CDR3 DNA. A D gene is named only where the DNA matches it firmly. Only part of the rows carry a size: once, few, many, or a class if the clone is expanded.

TRBV20-1	TRBJ2-3	.	.	CSARDKDQSTDTQYF	TGCAGTGCTAGAGATAAGGACCAAAGCACAGATACGCAGTATTTT
TRBV11-1	TRBJ2-2	few	TRBD1	CASSLYRGPTTGELFF	TGTGCCAGCAGCTTGTACAGGGGACCAACCACCGGGGAGCTGTTTTTT
TRBV7-9	TRBJ1-2	few	TRBD1	CASSRDRDNTNYGYTF	TGTGCCAGCAGCAGGGACAGGGACAACACTAACTATGGCTACACCTTC
TRBV4-1	TRBJ2-7	.	.	CASSQRQVDYEQYF	TGCGCCAGCAGCCAACGACAGGTGGATTACGAGCAGTACTTC
TRBV19	TRBJ1-1	.	.	CASSIGVEAFF	TGTGCCAGTAGTATCGGGGTCGAAGCTTTCTTT
TRBV27	TRBJ1-2	few	.	CASSAQGARGYTF	TGTGCCAGCAGTGCACAGGGAGCGCGGGGCTACACCTTC
TRBV7-6	TRBJ2-1	.	.	CASSPEWGNEQFF	TGTGCCAGCAGCCCAGAGTGGGGTAATGAGCAGTTCTTC
TRBV5-4	TRBJ2-7	.	TRBD1	CASSLEQGLAYEQYF	TGTGCCAGCAGCTTGGAACAGGGGTTGGCCTACGAGCAGTACTTC
TRBV14	TRBJ2-2	few	TRBD2	CASSQNGLAGGTGELFF	TGTGCCAGCAGCCAAAATGGACTAGCAGGAGGCACCGGGGAGCTGTTTTTT
TRBV24-1	TRBJ2-1	.	TRBD2	CATSDSPGGPYNEQFF	TGTGCCACCAGTGATTCCCCGGGGGGGCCCTACAATGAGCAGTTCTTC
TRBV15	TRBJ2-7	few	.	CATSRGGSRSYEQYF	TGTGCCACCAGCAGAGGAGGCTCCCGCTCCTACGAGCAGTACTTC
TRBV7-6	TRBJ2-5	few	.	CASSSRRETQYF	TGTGCCAGCAGCTCCCGGCGGGAGACCCAGTACTTC
TRBV4-1	TRBJ2-1	.	.	CASSQPGRLGPYNEQFF	TGCGCCAGCAGCCAACCTGGAAGACTGGGACCCTACAATGAGCAGTTCTTC
TRBV6-2/TRBV6-3	TRBJ2-1	.	TRBD2	CASRRRLAGGRDEQFF	TGTGCCAGCAGGCGGCGCCTAGCGGGGGGCCGGGATGAGCAGTTCTTC
TRBV24-1	TRBJ2-2	.	TRBD2	CATSDLGLAGLRTGELFF	TGTGCCACCAGTGATTTAGGACTAGCGGGGCTTAGAACCGGGGAGCTGTTTTTT
TRBV6-6	TRBJ2-3	.	.	CASSFRTDHKDTQYF	TGTGCCAGCAGTTTCCGGACGGATCACAAAGATACGCAGTATTTT
TRBV27	TRBJ1-2	.	.	CASAASGLNWYTF	TGTGCCAGCGCTGCTTCAGGCCTTAATTGGTACACCTTC
TRBV5-5	TRBJ1-5	.	.	CASSPGSGVGVQPQHF	TGTGCCAGCAGCCCGGGCTCGGGCGTGGGAGTTCAGCCCCAGCATTTT
TRBV7-6	TRBJ2-5	.	TRBD2	CASSWAIAGEETQYF	TGTGCCAGCAGCTGGGCCATAGCGGGGGAAGAGACCCAGTACTTC
TRBV12-5	TRBJ1-2	many	TRBD1	CASDRTGTDNYGYTF	TGTGCTAGTGACCGAACTGGGACAGATAACTATGGCTACACCTTC
TRBV7-6	TRBJ2-2	many	.	CASSPGGLGDTGELFF	TGTGCCAGCAGCCCCGGAGGGTTGGGGGACACCGGGGAGCTGTTTTTT
TRBV27	TRBJ1-6	few	.	CASSLSKGHLDSPLHF	TGTGCCAGCAGTTTATCCAAGGGACACCTAGATTCACCCCTCCACTTT
TRBV5-1	TRBJ1-2	.	.	CASRLEEGNYGYTF	TGCGCCAGCAGGTTGGAGGAGGGGAACTATGGCTACACCTTC
TRBV6-5	TRBJ1-5	few	.	CASSYTPGPNQPQHF	TGTGCCAGCAGTTACACACCGGGCCCTAATCAGCCCCAGCATTTT
TRBV7-2	TRBJ1-5	many	.	CASSLAYRGLDQPQHF	TGTGCCAGCAGCTTAGCATATAGGGGACTGGATCAGCCCCAGCATTTT
TRBV7-6	TRBJ2-1	.	.	CASSPGRIEQFF	TGTGCCAGCAGCCCCGGTCGCATTGAGCAGTTCTTC
TRBV19	TRBJ2-2	.	.	CASSPRDRGSAGGPNGELFF	TGTGCCAGTAGCCCCCGGGACAGGGGATCGGCGGGGGGGCCGAACGGGGAGCTGTTTTTT
TRBV5-5	TRBJ2-7	.	.	CASSSWTVLESSYEQYF	TGTGCCAGCAGCTCCTGGACCGTACTCGAGAGCTCCTACGAGCAGTACTTC
TRBV4-1	TRBJ1-1	.	.	CASSQDPRQSTEAFF	TGCGCCAGCAGCCAAGATCCAAGGCAGAGCACTGAAGCTTTCTTT
TRBV27	TRBJ2-7	.	.	CASRGQRIFEQYF	TGTGCCAGCCGCGGACAGAGGATCTTCGAGCAGTACTTC
TRBV4-1	TRBJ2-1	few	.	CASSQWAEPYNEQFF	TGCGCCAGCAGCCAGTGGGCAGAGCCCTACAATGAGCAGTTCTTC
TRBV7-6	TRBJ1-2	once	TRBD1	CASSLAGQTLWGYTF	TGTGCCAGCAGCTTAGCGGGACAGACCCTATGGGGCTACACCTTC
TRBV19	TRBJ2-2	.	.	CASMGLVGNGELFF	TGTGCCAGTATGGGGCTAGTGGGGAACGGGGAGCTGTTTTTT
TRBV20-1	TRBJ2-5	.	.	CSAKDSQETQYF	TGCAGTGCAAAGGACAGTCAAGAGACCCAGTACTTC
TRBV7-8	TRBJ1-5	many	TRBD1	CASSPRTGLNNQPQHF	TGTGCCAGCAGCCCCCGGACAGGGTTAAACAATCAGCCCCAGCATTTT
TRBV10-3	TRBJ2-1	.	TRBD2	CAISESIAGSPKFF	TGTGCCATCAGTGAGTCGATAGCGGGCTCCCCGAAGTTCTTC
TRBV7-9	TRBJ2-2	.	.	CASSRPKGANTGELFF	TGTGCCAGCAGCCGACCGAAGGGCGCTAACACCGGGGAGCTGTTTTTT
TRBV20-1	TRBJ2-1	many	TRBD2	CSARGGLLAGGLYNEQFF	TGCAGTGCTAGAGGCGGCCTCCTAGCGGGGGGTTTATACAATGAGCAGTTCTTC
TRBV7-9	TRBJ1-1	.	.	CASSSSLIPLEAFF	TGTGCCAGCAGCTCCTCCTTGATCCCCCTTGAAGCTTTCTTT
TRBV19	TRBJ1-2	few	.	CASSPTRLYGYTF	TGTGCCAGTAGCCCGACTCGGCTCTATGGCTACACCTTC
TRBV19	TRBJ2-2	.	.	CASSIGPGAGELFF	TGTGCCAGTAGTATTGGGCCTGGGGCCGGGGAGCTGTTTTTT
TRBV7-9	TRBJ1-3	once	TRBD1	CASSSDRASTSGNTIYF	TGTGCCAGCAGCTCGGACAGGGCCTCGACCTCTGGAAACACCATATATTTT
TRBV12-3/TRBV12-4	TRBJ2-7	few	.	CASIIGRGPLYEQYF	TGTGCCAGCATTATCGGGAGGGGGCCCCTCTACGAGCAGTACTTC
TRBV6-2/TRBV6-3	TRBJ2-5	.	.	CASSYYRDLLWETQYF	TGTGCCAGCAGTTACTATCGGGACCTCCTGTGGGAGACCCAGTACTTC
TRBV29-1	TRBJ1-2	few	.	CSVEQGSYGYTF	TGCAGCGTTGAACAGGGTAGCTATGGCTACACCTTC
TRBV6-2/TRBV6-3	TRBJ2-1	.	TRBD2	CASQGRTSGTGEQFF	TGTGCCAGCCAAGGGAGGACTAGCGGTACCGGTGAGCAGTTCTTC
TRBV27	TRBJ2-2	few	TRBD2	CASRERNRNYLLAGDTGELFF	TGTGCCAGCAGAGAAAGGAACCGAAATTATCTACTAGCGGGGGACACCGGGGAGCTGTTTTTT
TRBV6-5	TRBJ2-5	few	TRBD2	CASSYSGLAEGVEETQYF	TGTGCCAGCAGTTACTCTGGACTAGCTGAGGGGGTGGAAGAGACCCAGTACTTC
TRBV6-1	TRBJ2-5	few	.	CASFGGGALQETQYF	TGTGCCAGCTTTGGGGGGGGGGCACTGCAAGAGACCCAGTACTTC
TRBV7-2	TRBJ1-2	many	.	CASSLYEGYNYGYTF	TGTGCCAGCAGCCTCTATGAAGGGTATAACTATGGCTACACCTTC